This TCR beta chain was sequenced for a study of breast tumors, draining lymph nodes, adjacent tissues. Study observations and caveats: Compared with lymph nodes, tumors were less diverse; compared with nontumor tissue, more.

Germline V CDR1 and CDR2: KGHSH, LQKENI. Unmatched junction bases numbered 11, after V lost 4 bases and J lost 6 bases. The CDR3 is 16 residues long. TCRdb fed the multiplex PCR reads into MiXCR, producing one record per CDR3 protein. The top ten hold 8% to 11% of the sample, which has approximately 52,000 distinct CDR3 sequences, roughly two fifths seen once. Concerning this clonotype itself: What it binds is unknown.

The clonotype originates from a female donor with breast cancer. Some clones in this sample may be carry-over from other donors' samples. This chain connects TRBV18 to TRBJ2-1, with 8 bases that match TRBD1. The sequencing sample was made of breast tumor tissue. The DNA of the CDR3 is TGTGCCAGCTCACAAACAGCCGGACAGGGCAGCAATGAGCAGTTCTTC. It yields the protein CASSQTAGQGSNEQFF.